The 13 T cell receptor beta chains reported below all come from one sample, sequenced in a study of T cell repertoires in cytomegalovirus infection. TCRdb analysed the reads with MiXCR anew, one entry per CDR3 protein. The table records about 180,000 distinct CDR3 sequences, around 15% of them present only once. Sequencing was carried out using PBMCs. The source of these receptors is a human donor in good health (CMV status not recorded). Some clones in this sample may be carry-over from other donors' samples.

This chain uses TRBV25-1 with TRBJ1-1, with 7 nucleotides matching TRBD1. The V segment lost 4 bases and the J segment 10 bases; nucleotides outside the gene matches: 3. In germline, CDR1 is MGHDK, CDR2 SYGVNS. The CDR3 contains 11 residues. The CDR3 protein is CASSGQGGAFF. The CDR3 nucleotides are TGTGCCAGCAGTGGCCAGGGGGGAGCTTTCTTT.

Only a few counts were recorded for this clonotype. The chain recombines TRBV29-1 with TRBJ2-1; maybe TRBD1 (5 bases). V gave up 5 bases and J gave up 0 bases, with 11 bases separating them. The CDR3 loop spans 14 amino acids. Germline CDR1 SQVTM, CDR2 ANQGSEA. The CDR3 here is CSVRGQNSYNEQFF. Here the CDR3 DNA reads TGCAGCGTTCGAGGACAAAACTCCTACAATGAGCAGTTCTTC.

This clonotype has more than one count but fewer than ten. One end of the junction is discordant with germline, which a read error may explain. V usage is TRBV7-2 and J usage is TRBJ1-2, with a weak D call TRBD1 (5 bases). This CDR3 region has 13 residues. In germline, CDR1 is SGHTA, CDR2 FQGNSA. This chain's CDR3 is CASSSLTGTTRAF. The CDR3 nucleotides are TGTGCCAGCAGCTCGCTTACCGGGACCACTAGGGCCTTC.

The chain has TRBV6-5 and TRBJ2-2, with 7 positions matching TRBD1. Germline values: CDR1 MNHEY, CDR2 SVGAGI. With 2 bases clipped from V and 2 bases from J, the junction kept 5 bases outside the gene matches. This CDR3 region has 16 residues. CDR3 sequence (DNA): TGTGCCAGCAGTTACCTCCCAGGGGGTAACACCGGGGAGCTGTTTTTT. It codes for CASSYLPGGNTGELFF.

A few counts support this clonotype. This sequence joins TRBV20-1 and TRBJ2-5; D unresolved. The CDR3 sequence is 16 residues long. Trimming removed 0 bases at V and 0 bases at J, with 14 bases between. Germline CDR1 DFQATT, CDR2 SNEGSKA (reference sequence). CDR3 nucleotide sequence: TGCAGTGCTAGAGATCCTAAGACCACGTACCAAGAGACCCAGTACTTC. Translation: CSARDPKTTYQETQYF.

This clonotype came up many times. V usage is TRBV11-2 and J usage is TRBJ2-3; 9 nucleotides agree with TRBD2. Germline CDR1 reads SGHAT; CDR2 reads FQNNGV. With 1 base clipped from V and 4 bases from J, the junction kept 0 bases outside the gene matches. The CDR3 extends over 14 amino acids. The CDR3 DNA reads as TGTGCCAGCAGCTTAGGACTAGCGGCAGATACGCAGTATTTT. Protein sequence: CASSLGLAADTQYF.

This chain connects TRBV2 to TRBJ2-3; the D is unclear. V lost 8 bases and J 6 bases, leaving 9 bases between the germline ends. Germline V gives CDR1 SNHLY, CDR2 FYNNEI. The CDR3 sequence is 11 residues long. The CDR3 DNA sequence: TGTGCCAGCTGGGGAAGGGATACGCAGTATTTT. This gives the protein CASWGRDTQYF. The variable domain in full, completed from reference TRBV2 and TRBJ2-3, reads EPEVTQTPSHQVTQMGQEVILRCVPISNHLYFYWYRQILGQKVEFLVSFYNNEISEKSEIFDDQFSVERPDGSNFTLKIRSTKLEDSAMYFCASWGRDTQYFGPGTRLTVL.

The V and J genes are TRBV29-1 and TRBJ2-7; 7 bases match TRBD1. Germline V lookup: CDR1 SQVTM, CDR2 ANQGSEA. CDR3 length: 15 amino acids. The trim removed 1 base at V and 5 bases at J, leaving 11 bases unmatched. Here the CDR3 reads CSVEGPPGQFHEQYF. DNA for the CDR3: TGCAGCGTTGAAGGGCCACCGGGACAGTTCCACGAGCAGTACTTC.

The V gene is TRBV12-3 or TRBV12-4, the J gene TRBJ2-7; the D gene is possibly TRBD2 (5 bases). Trimming took 5 bases from V and 5 from J, leaving 10 bases between them. The CDR3 totals 12 residues. The CDR3 here is CASSPQRDEQYF. The CDR3 DNA is TGTGCCAGCAGTCCTCAGAGGGACGAGCAGTACTTC.

This chain uses TRBV5-5 with TRBJ1-1; D is undetermined. The CDR3 consists of 15 residues. Germline V CDR1 and CDR2: SGHKS, YYEKEE (reference sequence). Trimming shortened V by 4 bases and J by 0 bases, and 13 bases separated the two germline ends. For the CDR3, the DNA is TGTGCCAGCAGCCCCAGGACCTCCATGAACACTGAAGCTTTCTTT. It translates to CASSPRTSMNTEAFF.

This clonotype was detected ten times or more. The rearrangement uses TRBV7-8 and TRBJ1-6; D might be TRBD1 (6 bases). This CDR3 contains 16 residues. V was trimmed by 5 bases and J by 4 bases, leaving 15 bases between them. The V gene's germline CDR1 is SGHVS and CDR2 FQNEAQ. CDR3 DNA: TGTGCCAGCAGCCTGGACAGAGACCGTTATAATTCACCCCTCCACTTT. The encoded protein is CASSLDRDRYNSPLHF.

This clonotype was recorded many times. This CDR3 reads CASGLPGTGGNEQFF. The CDR3 DNA reads TGTGCTAGTGGTCTCCCAGGGACAGGGGGCAATGAGCAGTTCTTC. The chain combines TRBV12-5 with TRBJ2-1; TRBD1 matches at 11 bases. V shed 5 bases, J shed 6 bases, and the junction held 6 bases outside the gene matches. The germline gives CDR1 LGHNT, CDR2 FRNRAP. The CDR3 runs to 15 residues.

This clonotype came up many times. This chain uses TRBV12-3 or TRBV12-4 with TRBJ1-1, with 8 bases that match TRBD1. This CDR3 spans 15 amino acids. Unmatched junction bases numbered 10, after V lost 6 bases and J lost 4 bases. CDR3 amino acids: CASRTTGTGFTEAFF. The CDR3 DNA sequence: TGTGCCAGCAGGACGACCGGGACAGGTTTCACTGAAGCTTTCTTT.